These T cell receptor beta chains were read from a single sample in a study of T cell repertoires in cytomegalovirus infection. TCRdb itself ran the reads through MiXCR, one entry per CDR3 protein. In the table there are some 300,000 distinct CDR3 sequences, around 13% of which are singletons. The sequenced sample consisted of PBMCs. Receptors were obtained from a human donor in good health (CMV status not recorded). Some clones in this sample may be carry-over from other donors' samples. CDR3s include the opening cysteine and the closing phenylalanine or tryptophan. Fields, in order: clone size, CDR3 length, V gene, D gene, J gene, CDR3 protein, CDR3 DNA. D genes are given only for firm matches. Where a row states a size, it is once, few, many or the class of an expanded clone; other rows omit it.

clone_size: .; cdr3_length: 14; v_call: TRBV20-1; d_call: TRBD1; j_call: TRBJ2-7; cdr3_aa: CSATPGTDFYEQYF; cdr3_nt: TGCAGTGCTACCCCCGGGACAGATTTCTACGAGCAGTACTTC
clone_size: many; cdr3_length: 15; v_call: TRBV12-3/TRBV12-4; d_call: TRBD2; j_call: TRBJ2-3; cdr3_aa: CASRRTSGDLDTQYF; cdr3_nt: TGTGCCAGCAGGCGGACTAGCGGGGATTTGGATACGCAGTATTTT
clone_size: many; cdr3_length: 14; v_call: TRBV6-6; d_call: .; j_call: TRBJ2-7; cdr3_aa: CASRRLGSSYEQYF; cdr3_nt: TGTGCCAGCAGGCGTCTAGGATCTTCTTACGAGCAGTACTTC
clone_size: .; cdr3_length: 14; v_call: TRBV29-1; d_call: .; j_call: TRBJ1-3; cdr3_aa: CSVEKGFSGNTIYF; cdr3_nt: TGCAGCGTTGAAAAGGGCTTCTCTGGAAACACCATATATTTT
clone_size: .; cdr3_length: 16; v_call: TRBV7-9; d_call: .; j_call: TRBJ2-1; cdr3_aa: CASSSPGLLMGNEQFF; cdr3_nt: TGTGCCAGCAGCTCCCCGGGACTCCTTATGGGTAATGAGCAGTTCTTC
clone_size: .; cdr3_length: 17; v_call: TRBV5-4; d_call: TRBD2; j_call: TRBJ2-1; cdr3_aa: CASSQGLAGSSYNEQFF; cdr3_nt: TGTGCCAGCAGCCAGGGGCTAGCGGGGAGCTCCTACAATGAGCAGTTCTTC
clone_size: .; cdr3_length: 15; v_call: TRBV11-2; d_call: .; j_call: TRBJ2-1; cdr3_aa: CASSLRLGAYNEQFF; cdr3_nt: TGTGCCAGCAGCTTAAGACTGGGGGCCTACAATGAGCAGTTCTTC
clone_size: .; cdr3_length: 15; v_call: TRBV5-4; d_call: .; j_call: TRBJ1-5; cdr3_aa: CASSLKGDSNQPQHF; cdr3_nt: TGTGCCAGCAGCTTGAAAGGGGACAGCAATCAGCCCCAGCATTTT
clone_size: few; cdr3_length: 14; v_call: TRBV7-4; d_call: .; j_call: TRBJ2-2; cdr3_aa: CASSQGSNTGELFF; cdr3_nt: TGTGCCAGCAGTCAAGGATCGAACACCGGGGAGCTGTTTTTT
clone_size: .; cdr3_length: 12; v_call: TRBV7-9; d_call: TRBD1; j_call: TRBJ1-2; cdr3_aa: CASSFTGVGYTF; cdr3_nt: TGTGCCAGCAGCTTTACAGGGGTCGGCTACACCTTC
clone_size: .; cdr3_length: 13; v_call: TRBV20-1; d_call: TRBD2; j_call: TRBJ2-7; cdr3_aa: CSAASGSLREQYF; cdr3_nt: TGCAGTGCTGCTAGCGGGAGTTTAAGGGAGCAGTACTTC
clone_size: many; cdr3_length: 12; v_call: TRBV7-2; d_call: .; j_call: TRBJ2-1; cdr3_aa: CASSLGRMGQFF; cdr3_nt: TGTGCCAGCAGCTTGGGGCGGATGGGGCAGTTCTTC
clone_size: few; cdr3_length: 16; v_call: TRBV25-1; d_call: .; j_call: TRBJ2-6; cdr3_aa: CASSETRGAGANVLTF; cdr3_nt: TGTGCCAGCAGTGAGACAAGGGGGGCAGGGGCCAACGTCCTGACTTTC
clone_size: .; cdr3_length: 14; v_call: TRBV11-2; d_call: .; j_call: TRBJ1-2; cdr3_aa: CASSSQIANYGYTF; cdr3_nt: TGTGCCAGCAGCTCACAGATCGCTAACTATGGCTACACCTTC
clone_size: many; cdr3_length: 15; v_call: TRBV10-3; d_call: .; j_call: TRBJ2-1; cdr3_aa: CAIREAGEVYNEQFF; cdr3_nt: TGTGCCATCAGGGAAGCAGGGGAAGTCTACAATGAGCAGTTCTTC
clone_size: many; cdr3_length: 13; v_call: TRBV7-2; d_call: TRBD2; j_call: TRBJ2-7; cdr3_aa: CASSPGGGYEQYF; cdr3_nt: TGTGCCAGCAGCCCCGGGGGGGGTTACGAGCAGTACTTC
clone_size: many; cdr3_length: 14; v_call: TRBV7-6; d_call: .; j_call: TRBJ2-2; cdr3_aa: CASTKTGYTGELFF; cdr3_nt: TGTGCCAGCACCAAGACAGGATACACCGGGGAGCTGTTTTTT
clone_size: .; cdr3_length: 12; v_call: TRBV5-4; d_call: .; j_call: TRBJ2-2; cdr3_aa: CASSLYPGELFF; cdr3_nt: TGTGCCAGCAGCCTCTACCCCGGGGAGCTGTTTTTT
clone_size: many; cdr3_length: 12; v_call: TRBV28; d_call: .; j_call: TRBJ2-1; cdr3_aa: CASSLLYNEQFF; cdr3_nt: TGTGCCAGCAGTTTACTCTACAATGAGCAGTTCTTC
clone_size: few; cdr3_length: 14; v_call: TRBV6-1; d_call: .; j_call: TRBJ2-5; cdr3_aa: CASSYSGVQETQYF; cdr3_nt: TGTGCCAGCAGTTATTCCGGCGTACAAGAGACCCAGTACTTC
clone_size: many; cdr3_length: 13; v_call: TRBV6-4; d_call: TRBD1; j_call: TRBJ2-1; cdr3_aa: CATSGTGDNEQFF; cdr3_nt: TGTGCCACCTCCGGGACAGGGGACAATGAGCAGTTCTTC
clone_size: few; cdr3_length: 16; v_call: TRBV15; d_call: .; j_call: TRBJ2-3; cdr3_aa: CATSRVFGGETDTQYF; cdr3_nt: TGTGCCACCAGCAGAGTGTTTGGGGGCGAAACAGATACGCAGTATTTT
clone_size: few; cdr3_length: 15; v_call: TRBV6-2/TRBV6-3; d_call: TRBD1; j_call: TRBJ2-5; cdr3_aa: CASSYSGTGGETQYF; cdr3_nt: TGTGCCAGCAGTTACTCCGGGACAGGGGGAGAGACCCAGTACTTC
clone_size: many; cdr3_length: 15; v_call: TRBV7-2; d_call: .; j_call: TRBJ1-5; cdr3_aa: CASSLGPEGNQPQHF; cdr3_nt: TGTGCCAGCAGCCTCGGCCCAGAAGGTAATCAGCCCCAGCATTTT
clone_size: few; cdr3_length: 15; v_call: TRBV7-7; d_call: .; j_call: TRBJ2-5; cdr3_aa: CASSLAWGGWETQYF; cdr3_nt: TGTGCTAGCAGCTTAGCTTGGGGGGGCTGGGAGACCCAGTACTTC
clone_size: .; cdr3_length: 17; v_call: TRBV7-4; d_call: .; j_call: TRBJ2-7; cdr3_aa: CASSHSNSVGSSYEQYF; cdr3_nt: TGTGCCAGCAGCCATTCGAATTCAGTGGGATCCTCCTACGAGCAGTACTTC
clone_size: .; cdr3_length: 15; v_call: TRBV15; d_call: TRBD1; j_call: TRBJ2-2; cdr3_aa: CATSRDTGGTGELFF; cdr3_nt: TGTGCCACCAGCAGAGATACAGGGGGCACCGGGGAGCTGTTTTTT
clone_size: .; cdr3_length: 13; v_call: TRBV20-1; d_call: .; j_call: TRBJ1-4; cdr3_aa: CSANSGPNEKLFF; cdr3_nt: TGCAGTGCTAATTCAGGGCCTAATGAAAAACTGTTTTTT
clone_size: few; cdr3_length: 12; v_call: TRBV29-1; d_call: .; j_call: TRBJ2-7; cdr3_aa: CSGRDGSYEQYF; cdr3_nt: TGCAGCGGCCGGGACGGGTCCTACGAGCAGTACTTC
clone_size: .; cdr3_length: 15; v_call: TRBV20-1; d_call: .; j_call: TRBJ2-1; cdr3_aa: CSATRPRAPGVEQFF; cdr3_nt: TGCAGTGCCACCAGACCCCGGGCCCCGGGAGTGGAGCAGTTCTTC
clone_size: many; cdr3_length: 16; v_call: TRBV14; d_call: .; j_call: TRBJ1-4; cdr3_aa: CASSQGGARSSEKLFF; cdr3_nt: TGTGCCAGCAGCCAAGGGGGCGCGCGGTCGAGTGAAAAACTGTTTTTT